This T cell receptor (beta chain) was observed in a study of OX40 agonist ivuxolimab in advanced cancers. Turning to the study itself: The patients got ivuxolimab, which is an agonistic anti-OX40 (CD134) antibody. Partial responses were achieved by three patients, of whom one had hepatocellular carcinoma and two had cutaneous melanoma.

The data were produced by immunoSEQ multiplex PCR, yet TCRdb's version contains in-frame clones alone and is incomplete. The profile shows around 100,000 clones, under 95% of them singletons. CDR3 length equals 15 residues. V was pared by 3 bases and J by 0 bases, with 9 bases between. Per germline, CDR1 PRHDT and CDR2 FYEKMQ (reference sequence). No patient had autoimmune disease or received systemic immunosuppression. This clone was detected once. Sample: CD4+ or CD8+ T cells sorted from blood, taken in a trial of the OX40 agonist ivuxolimab. The origin of this receptor is an adult with an advanced solid tumor such as melanoma, head and neck, liver or kidney cancer. The V and J genes are TRBV13 and TRBJ2-1; no clear D. CDR3 nucleotide sequence: TGTGCCAGCAGCTTCGGCGGTAGCTCCTACAATGAGCAGTTCTTC. It yields the protein CASSFGGSSYNEQFF.